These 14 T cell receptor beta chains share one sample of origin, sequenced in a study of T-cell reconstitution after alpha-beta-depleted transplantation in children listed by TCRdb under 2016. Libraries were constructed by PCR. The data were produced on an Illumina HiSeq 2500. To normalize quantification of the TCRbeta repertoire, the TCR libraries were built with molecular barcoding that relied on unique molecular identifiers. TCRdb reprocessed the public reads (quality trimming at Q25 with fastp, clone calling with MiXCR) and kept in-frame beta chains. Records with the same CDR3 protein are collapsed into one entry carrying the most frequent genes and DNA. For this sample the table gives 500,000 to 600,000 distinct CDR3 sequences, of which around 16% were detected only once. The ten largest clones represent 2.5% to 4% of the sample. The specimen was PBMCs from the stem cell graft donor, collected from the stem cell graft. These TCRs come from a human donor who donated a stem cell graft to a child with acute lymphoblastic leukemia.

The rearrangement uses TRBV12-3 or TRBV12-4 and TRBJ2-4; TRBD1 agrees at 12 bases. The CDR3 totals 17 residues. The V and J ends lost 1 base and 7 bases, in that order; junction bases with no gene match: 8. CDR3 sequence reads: CASSLVRDRGRLNIQYF. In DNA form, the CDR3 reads TGTGCCAGCAGTTTAGTCCGGGACAGGGGGCGGTTGAACATTCAGTACTTC.

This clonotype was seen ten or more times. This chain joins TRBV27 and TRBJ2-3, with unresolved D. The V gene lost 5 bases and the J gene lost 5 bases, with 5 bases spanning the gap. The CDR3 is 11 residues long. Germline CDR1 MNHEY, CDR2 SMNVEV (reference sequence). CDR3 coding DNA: TGTGCCAGCAGTAAGAGAGATACGCAGTATTTT. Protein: CASSKRDTQYF.

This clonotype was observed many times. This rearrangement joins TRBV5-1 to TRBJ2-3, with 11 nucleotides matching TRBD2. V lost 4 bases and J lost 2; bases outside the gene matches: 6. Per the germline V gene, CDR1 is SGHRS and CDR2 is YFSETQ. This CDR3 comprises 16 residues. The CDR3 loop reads CASSSRLAGLTDTQYF. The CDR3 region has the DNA TGCGCCAGCAGCAGCCGACTAGCGGGGCTCACAGATACGCAGTATTTT.

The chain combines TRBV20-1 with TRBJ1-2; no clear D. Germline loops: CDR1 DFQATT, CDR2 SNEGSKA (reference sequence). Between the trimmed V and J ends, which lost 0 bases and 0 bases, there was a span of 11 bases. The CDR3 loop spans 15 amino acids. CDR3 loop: CSARDPMGANYGYTF. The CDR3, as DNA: TGCAGTGCTAGAGACCCGATGGGAGCTAACTATGGCTACACCTTC.

The CDR3 is CATRGLNTEAFF. The CDR3 bases are TGTGCCACTAGGGGCTTGAACACTGAAGCTTTCTTT. The chain has TRBV10-3 and TRBJ1-1; tentative D call: TRBD1 (5 bases). CDR3 length: 12 amino acids. Germline lookup yields CDR1 ENHRY and CDR2 SYGVKD. V dropped 10 bases and J dropped 0 bases, with 9 bases sitting between them.

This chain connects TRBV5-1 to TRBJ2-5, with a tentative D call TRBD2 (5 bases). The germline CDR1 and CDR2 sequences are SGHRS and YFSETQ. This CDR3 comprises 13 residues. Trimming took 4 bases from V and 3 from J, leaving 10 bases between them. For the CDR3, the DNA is TGCGCCAGCAGCCCCGGGGAGAAAGAGACCCAGTACTTC. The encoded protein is CASSPGEKETQYF. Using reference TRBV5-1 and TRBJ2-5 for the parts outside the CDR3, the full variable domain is KAGVTQTPRYLIKTRGQQVTLSCSPISGHRSVSWYQQTPGQGLQFLFEYFSETQRNKGNFPGRFSGRQFSNSRSEMNVSTLELGDSALYLCASSPGEKETQYFGPGTRLLVL.

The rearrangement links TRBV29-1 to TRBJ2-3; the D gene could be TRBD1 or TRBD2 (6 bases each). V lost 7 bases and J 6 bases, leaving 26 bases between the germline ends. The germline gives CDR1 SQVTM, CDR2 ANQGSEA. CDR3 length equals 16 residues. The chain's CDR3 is CSARGLPSLRLDTQYF. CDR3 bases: TGCAGCGCCAGGGGACTGCCATCCTTGAGGTTGGATACGCAGTATTTT.

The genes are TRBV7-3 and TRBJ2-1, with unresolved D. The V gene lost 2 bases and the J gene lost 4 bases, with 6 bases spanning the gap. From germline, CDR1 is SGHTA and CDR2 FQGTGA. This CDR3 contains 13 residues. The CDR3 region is CASSLFRYNEQFF. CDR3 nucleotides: TGTGCCAGCAGCTTATTTAGGTACAATGAGCAGTTCTTC.

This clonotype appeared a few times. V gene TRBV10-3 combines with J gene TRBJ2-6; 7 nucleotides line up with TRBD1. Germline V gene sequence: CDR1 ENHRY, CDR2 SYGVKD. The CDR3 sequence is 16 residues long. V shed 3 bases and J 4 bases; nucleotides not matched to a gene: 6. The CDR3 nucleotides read TGTGCCATCAGTGACTCCGACAGGGCCGGGGCCAACGTCCTGACTTTC. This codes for CAISDSDRAGANVLTF.

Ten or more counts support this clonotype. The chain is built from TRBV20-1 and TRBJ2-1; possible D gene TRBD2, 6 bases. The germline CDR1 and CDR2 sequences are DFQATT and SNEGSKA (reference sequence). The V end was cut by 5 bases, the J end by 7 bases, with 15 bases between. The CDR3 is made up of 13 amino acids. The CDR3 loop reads CSAVAGPINEQFF. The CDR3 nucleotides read TGCAGTGCTGTCGCGGGACCGATTAATGAGCAGTTCTTC.

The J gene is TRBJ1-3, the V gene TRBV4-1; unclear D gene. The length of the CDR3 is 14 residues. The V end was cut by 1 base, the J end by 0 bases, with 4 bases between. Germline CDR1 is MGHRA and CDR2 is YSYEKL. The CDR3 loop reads CASSQVSSGNTIYF. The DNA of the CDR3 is TGCGCCAGCAGCCAAGTTAGCTCTGGAAACACCATATATTTT.

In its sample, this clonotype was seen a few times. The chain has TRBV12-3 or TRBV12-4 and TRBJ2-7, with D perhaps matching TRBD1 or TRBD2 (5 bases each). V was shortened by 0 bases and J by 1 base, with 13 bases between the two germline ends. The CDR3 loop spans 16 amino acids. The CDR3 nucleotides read TGTGCCAGCAGTTTAGCGAGAGGGACCCTTTCCTACGAGCAGTACTTC. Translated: CASSLARGTLSYEQYF.

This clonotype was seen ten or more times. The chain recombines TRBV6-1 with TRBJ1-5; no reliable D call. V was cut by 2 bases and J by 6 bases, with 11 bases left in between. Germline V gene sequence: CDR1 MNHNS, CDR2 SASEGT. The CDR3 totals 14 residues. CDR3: CASSETGEVQPQHF. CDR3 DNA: TGTGCCAGCAGTGAAACTGGGGAAGTTCAGCCCCAGCATTTT.

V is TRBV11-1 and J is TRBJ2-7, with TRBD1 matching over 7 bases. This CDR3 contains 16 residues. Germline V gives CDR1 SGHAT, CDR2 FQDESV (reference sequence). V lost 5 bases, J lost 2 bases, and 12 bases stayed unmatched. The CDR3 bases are TGTGCCAGCAGCCTTAACATTCGGGACAGACCCTACGAGCAGTACTTC. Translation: CASSLNIRDRPYEQYF. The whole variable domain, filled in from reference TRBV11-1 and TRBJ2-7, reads EAEVAQSPRYKITEKSQAVAFWCDPISGHATLYWYRQILGQGPELLVQFQDESVVDDSQLPKDRFSAERLKGVDSTLKIQPAELGDSAMYLCASSLNIRDRPYEQYFGPGTRLTVT.